A selection of T cell receptor beta chains follows, all from one sample in a study of CD8+ T cells in alopecia areata. TCRdb keeps only in-frame clones here, not all; method: immunoSEQ multiplex PCR. The sample includes 100,000 to 150,000 clones, approximately 53% of them seen just once. Sample: CD4+ T cells sorted from blood, taken at week 0. Receptor source: a human donor with alopecia areata. The CDR3 runs from the conserved cysteine through the conserved F or W. D genes are given only for firm matches. Size is stated for part of the rows, as once, few or many counts, or as a class when the clone is expanded.

d_call	v_call	clone_size	cdr3_aa
NA	TRBV28	NA	CASSLPTRPHETQYF
TRBD1	TRBV5-6	once	CASSTLGQGETQYF
NA	TRBV7-2	NA	CASSVTYRDTEGYGYTF
TRBD2	TRBV7-8	few	CASSLAASGIETQYF
NA	TRBV7-6	NA	CASSLVAASSGNTIYF
NA	TRBV5-8	NA	CASSPLRTESEQYF
NA	TRBV5-4	NA	CASSGIVATDTQYF
NA	TRBV6-5	few	CASTRGDTEAFF
NA	TRBV7-3	NA	CASAPSAGNTEAFF
NA	TRBV6-5	NA	CASRRTATNEKLFF
TRBD1	TRBV5-6	once	CASSGPDRVNTEAFF
TRBD1	TRBV2	NA	CATTPGQVETQYF
NA	TRBV5-1	NA	CASSATGSHQPQHF
TRBD2	TRBV4-2	NA	CASSRGLHTSGNTDTQYF